This TCR beta chain comes out of a study of cytomegalovirus exposure and HLA in healthy donors. Study results and limitations: For TCR beta chains, V- and J-gene trimming was later linked to a missense DCLRE1C variant. The number of N-insertions in an Asian-associated ancestry cluster was reportedly below the roughly 620-donor mean in a later analysis. Cytomegalovirus association was assigned to approximately 160 TCR beta chains.

PCR used 60 Vbeta primers and 13 Jbeta primers. Sequencing was performed with immunoSEQ multiplex PCR; in TCRdb, only in-frame clones are kept and a portion is missing. The specimen's table records approximately 140,000 clones. J gave up 8 bases and V 2 bases, and 5 bases lay outside the gene matches. This CDR3 has 13 amino acids. Per germline, CDR1 MDHEN and CDR2 SYDVKM. For this clone: Its antigen is as yet unknown.

The rearrangement joins TRBV28 to TRBJ1-2, with TRBD1 identical over 7 bases. The clonotype was recovered from a woman aged 50 to 60 in good health and CMV-seronegative. Sample: PBMCs. The CDR3, as DNA: TGTGCCAGCAGTTTAGAGGCCAGGGGGGGCTACACCTTC. Translated: CASSLEARGGYTF.